This T cell receptor beta chain was sequenced in a study of blood T cell repertoires in COVID-19. The wider study: Some COVID-19 samples were acute and others convalescent; all came from the United States, Italy and Spain. Sample material is recorded as cDNA or gDNA derived from T cells, B-cell-depleted T cells, or PBMCs.

As processed by the authors: Nucleated cell counts were estimated from reference gene primer amplification. The table came from immunoSEQ multiplex PCR; TCRdb's copy has only in-frame clones and leaves some out. The DNA gave D and trimming, while V, J and clone size come from that table. The data contain more than 7,500 clones, about 91% of them singletons. Trimming at V came to 4 bases and at J to 4 bases, leaving 8 bases not matched to a gene. The CDR3 extends over 15 amino acids. CDR1 is MDHEN and CDR2 is SYDVKM in the germline V gene. The TCR was taken from a woman aged 45-65 years with active COVID-19. The sequencing input was peripheral blood. This chain joins TRBV28 and TRBJ2-7; TRBD1 matches 9 bases. Written as DNA, the CDR3 is TGTGCCAGCAGTTCCTCCGGACAGGGGAAGTACGAGCAGTACTTC. Translating it yields CASSSSGQGKYEQYF. Variable domain in full (rest from reference TRBV28 and TRBJ2-7): DVKVTQSSRYLVKRTGEKVFLECVQDMDHENMFWYRQDPGLGLRLIYFSYDVKMKEKGDIPEGYSVSREKKERFSLILESASTNQTSMYLCASSSSGQGKYEQYFGPGTRLTVT.